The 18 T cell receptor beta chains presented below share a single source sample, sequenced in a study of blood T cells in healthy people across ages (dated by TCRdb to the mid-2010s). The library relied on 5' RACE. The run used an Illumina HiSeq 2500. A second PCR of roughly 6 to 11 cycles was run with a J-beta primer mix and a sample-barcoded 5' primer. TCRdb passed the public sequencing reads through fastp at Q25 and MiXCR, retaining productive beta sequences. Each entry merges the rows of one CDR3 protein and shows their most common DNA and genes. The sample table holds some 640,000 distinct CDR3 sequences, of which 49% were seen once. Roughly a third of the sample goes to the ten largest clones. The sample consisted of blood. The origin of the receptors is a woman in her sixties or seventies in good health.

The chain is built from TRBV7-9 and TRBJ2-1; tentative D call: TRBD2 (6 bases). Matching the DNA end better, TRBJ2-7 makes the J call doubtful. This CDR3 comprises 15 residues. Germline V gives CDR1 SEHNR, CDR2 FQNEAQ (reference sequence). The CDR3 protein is CASRSTGVSYNEQYF. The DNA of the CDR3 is TGTGCCAGCAGGTCGACGGGAGTTTCCTACAATGAGCAGTACTTC.

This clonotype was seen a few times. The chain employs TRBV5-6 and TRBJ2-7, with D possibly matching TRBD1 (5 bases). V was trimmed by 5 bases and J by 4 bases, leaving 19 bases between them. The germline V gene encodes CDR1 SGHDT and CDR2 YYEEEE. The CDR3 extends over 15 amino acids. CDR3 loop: CASRGSDVRGYEQYF. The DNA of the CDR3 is TGTGCCAGCAGAGGGTCGGACGTTAGGGGATACGAGCAGTACTTC.

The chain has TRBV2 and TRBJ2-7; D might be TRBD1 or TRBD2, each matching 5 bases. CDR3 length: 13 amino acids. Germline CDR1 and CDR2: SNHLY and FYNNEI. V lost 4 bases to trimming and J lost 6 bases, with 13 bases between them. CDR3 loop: CASSAEAGTEQYF. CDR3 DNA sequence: TGTGCCAGCAGTGCCGAGGCAGGGACCGAGCAGTACTTC.

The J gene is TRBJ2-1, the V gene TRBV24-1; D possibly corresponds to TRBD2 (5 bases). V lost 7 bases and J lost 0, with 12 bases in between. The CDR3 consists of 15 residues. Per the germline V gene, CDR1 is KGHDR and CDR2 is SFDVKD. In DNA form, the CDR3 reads TGTGCCACCAGCAGAATGGGGAGCTCCTACAATGAGCAGTTCTTC. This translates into CATSRMGSSYNEQFF.

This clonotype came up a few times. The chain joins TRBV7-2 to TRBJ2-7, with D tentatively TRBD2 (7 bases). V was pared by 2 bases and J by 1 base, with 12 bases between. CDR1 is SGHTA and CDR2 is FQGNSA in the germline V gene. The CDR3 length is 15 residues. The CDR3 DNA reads TGTGCCAGCAGCTTATCGGGGGGCCCTTCCTACGAGCAGTACTTC. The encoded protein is CASSLSGGPSYEQYF.

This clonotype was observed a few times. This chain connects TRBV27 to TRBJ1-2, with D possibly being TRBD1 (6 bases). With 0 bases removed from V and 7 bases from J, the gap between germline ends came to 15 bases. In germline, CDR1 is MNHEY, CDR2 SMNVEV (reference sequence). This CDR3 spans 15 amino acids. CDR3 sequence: CASSLSSGVVSGYTF. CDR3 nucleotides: TGTGCCAGCAGTTTATCGTCAGGGGTTGTAAGTGGCTACACCTTC.

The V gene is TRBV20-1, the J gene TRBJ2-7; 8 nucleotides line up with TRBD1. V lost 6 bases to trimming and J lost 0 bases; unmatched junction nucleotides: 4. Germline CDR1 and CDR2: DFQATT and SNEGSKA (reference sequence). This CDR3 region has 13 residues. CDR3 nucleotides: TGCAGTGCCATGGACAGGGCCTCCTACGAGCAGTACTTC. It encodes CSAMDRASYEQYF.

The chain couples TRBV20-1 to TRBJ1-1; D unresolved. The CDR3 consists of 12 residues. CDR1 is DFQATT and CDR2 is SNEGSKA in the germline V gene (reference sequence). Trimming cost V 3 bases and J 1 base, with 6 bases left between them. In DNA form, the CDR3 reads TGCAGTGCTAGCATCGGGAACACTGAAGCTTTCTTT. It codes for CSASIGNTEAFF.

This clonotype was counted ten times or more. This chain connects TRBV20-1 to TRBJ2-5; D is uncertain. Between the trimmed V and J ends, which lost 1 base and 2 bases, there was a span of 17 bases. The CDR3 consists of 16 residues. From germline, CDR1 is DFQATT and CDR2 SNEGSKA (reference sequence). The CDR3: CSARAGRLSQQETQYF. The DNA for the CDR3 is TGCAGTGCTAGAGCTGGCAGATTAAGCCAACAAGAGACCCAGTACTTC.

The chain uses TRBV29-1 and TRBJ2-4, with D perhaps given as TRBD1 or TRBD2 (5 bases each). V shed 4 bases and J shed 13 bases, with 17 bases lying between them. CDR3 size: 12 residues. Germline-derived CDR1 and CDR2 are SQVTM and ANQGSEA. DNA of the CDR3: TGCAGCGTTGGGGGCGGAGGCAATGAGCAGTACTTC. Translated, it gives CSVGGGGNEQYF.

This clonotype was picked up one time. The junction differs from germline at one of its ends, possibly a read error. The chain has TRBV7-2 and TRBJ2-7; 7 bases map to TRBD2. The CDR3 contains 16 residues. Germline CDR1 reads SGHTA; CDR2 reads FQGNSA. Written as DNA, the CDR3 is TGTGCCGGCAGCTTATCTGGTGCGGGAGCGGGCTACGAGCAGTACTTC. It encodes CAGSLSGAGAGYEQYF.

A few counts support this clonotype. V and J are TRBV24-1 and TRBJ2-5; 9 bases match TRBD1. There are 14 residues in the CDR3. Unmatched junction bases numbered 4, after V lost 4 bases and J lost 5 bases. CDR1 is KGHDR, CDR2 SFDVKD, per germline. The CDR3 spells CATSEPGQGETQYF. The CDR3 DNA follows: TGTGCCACCAGTGAGCCAGGACAGGGGGAGACCCAGTACTTC.

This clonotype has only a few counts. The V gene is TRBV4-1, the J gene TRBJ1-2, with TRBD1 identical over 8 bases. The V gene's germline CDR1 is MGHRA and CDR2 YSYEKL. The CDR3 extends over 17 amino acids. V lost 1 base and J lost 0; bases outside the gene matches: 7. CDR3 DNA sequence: TGCGCCAGCAGCCAAGCCTTTTTGACAGGGGCTAACTATGGCTACACCTTC. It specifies CASSQAFLTGANYGYTF.

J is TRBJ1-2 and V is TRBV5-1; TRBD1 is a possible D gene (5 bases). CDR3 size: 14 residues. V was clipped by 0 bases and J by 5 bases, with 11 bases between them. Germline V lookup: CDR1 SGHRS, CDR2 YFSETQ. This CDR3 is CASSLEGPRYGYTF. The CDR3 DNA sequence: TGCGCCAGCAGCTTGGAGGGACCGAGATATGGCTACACCTTC.

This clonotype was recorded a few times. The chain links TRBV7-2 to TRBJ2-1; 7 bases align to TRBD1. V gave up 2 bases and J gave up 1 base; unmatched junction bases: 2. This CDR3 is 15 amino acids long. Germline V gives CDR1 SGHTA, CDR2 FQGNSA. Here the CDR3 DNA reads TGTGCCAGCAGCTTAACCAGGGGGTCCTACAATGAGCAGTTCTTC. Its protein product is CASSLTRGSYNEQFF.

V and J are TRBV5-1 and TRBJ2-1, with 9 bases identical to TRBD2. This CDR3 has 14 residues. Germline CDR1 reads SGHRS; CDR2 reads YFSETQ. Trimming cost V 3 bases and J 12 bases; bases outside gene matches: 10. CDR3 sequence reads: CASSSGLADNWQFF. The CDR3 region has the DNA TGCGCCAGCAGCTCGGGACTAGCCGACAATTGGCAGTTCTTC.

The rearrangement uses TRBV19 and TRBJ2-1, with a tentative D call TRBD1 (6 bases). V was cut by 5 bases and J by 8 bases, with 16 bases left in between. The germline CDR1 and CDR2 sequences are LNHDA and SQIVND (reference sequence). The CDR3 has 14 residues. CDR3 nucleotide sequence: TGTGCCAGTAGTCAACAGGGAACGGTCGATGAGCAGTTCTTC. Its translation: CASSQQGTVDEQFF.

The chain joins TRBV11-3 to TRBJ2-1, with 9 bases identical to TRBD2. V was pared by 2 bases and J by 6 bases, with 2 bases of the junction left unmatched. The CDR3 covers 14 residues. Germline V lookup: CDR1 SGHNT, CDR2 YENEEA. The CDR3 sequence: CASSLLSGSNEQFF. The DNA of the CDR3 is TGTGCCAGCAGCTTACTTAGCGGGAGCAATGAGCAGTTCTTC. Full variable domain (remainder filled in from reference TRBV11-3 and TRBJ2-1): EAGVVQSPRYKIIEKKQPVAFWCNPISGHNTLYWYLQNLGQGPELLIRYENEEAVDDSQLPKDRFSAERLKGVDSTLKIQPAELGDSAVYLCASSLLSGSNEQFFGPGTRLTVL.